This TCR beta chain was sequenced for a study of T cell responses to AZD1222 COVID-19 vaccine. Study-level points and caveats: Across the whole spike, CD4 TCRs peaked at regions 160-218 and 743-854.

Germline CDR1 reads SNHLY; CDR2 reads FYNNEI. Trimming at V came to 6 bases and at J to 3 bases, leaving 3 bases not matched to a gene. The CDR3 extends over 13 amino acids. Some clones are missing from TCRdb's copy, which holds only in-frame ones; the method was immunoSEQ multiplex PCR. This repertoire shows about 100,000 clones, less than 90% found once; its top ten account for 16%. On this clone: What it recognizes is unknown.

This clonotype was obtained from an adult in good health. The sample consisted of peripheral blood, taken on day 0 of AZD1222 vaccination. The J gene is TRBJ2-3, the V gene TRBV2, with TRBD1 matching 7 bases. CDR3 sequence (DNA): TGTGCCAGCAGGACAGGGTCAACAGATACGCAGTATTTT. It codes for CASRTGSTDTQYF.